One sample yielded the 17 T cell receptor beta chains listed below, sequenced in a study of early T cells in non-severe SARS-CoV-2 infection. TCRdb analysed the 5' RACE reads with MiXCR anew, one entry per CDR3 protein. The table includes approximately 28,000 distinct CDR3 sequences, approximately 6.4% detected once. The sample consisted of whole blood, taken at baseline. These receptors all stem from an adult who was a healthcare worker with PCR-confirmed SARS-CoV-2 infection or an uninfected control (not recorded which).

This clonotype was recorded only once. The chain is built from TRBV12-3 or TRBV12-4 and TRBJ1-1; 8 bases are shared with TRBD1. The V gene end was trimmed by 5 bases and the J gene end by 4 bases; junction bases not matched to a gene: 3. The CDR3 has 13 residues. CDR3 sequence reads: CASSRDRSTEAFF. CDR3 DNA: TGTGCCAGCAGTCGGGACAGGAGCACTGAAGCTTTCTTT.

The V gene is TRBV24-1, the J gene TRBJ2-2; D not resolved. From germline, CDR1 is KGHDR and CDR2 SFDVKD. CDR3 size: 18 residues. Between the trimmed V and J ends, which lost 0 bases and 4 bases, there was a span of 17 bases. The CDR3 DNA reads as TGTGCCACCAGTGATTTGCCCATCTCGTGGGATCGCACCGGGGAGCTGTTTTTT. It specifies CATSDLPISWDRTGELFF.

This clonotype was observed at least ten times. For the CDR3, the DNA is TGTGCCAGCAGCCTAATGGGGGGTCGAGGCTACACCTTC. As protein: CASSLMGGRGYTF. This chain connects TRBV2 to TRBJ1-2; D may be TRBD1 (5 bases). This CDR3 spans 13 amino acids. V was clipped by 6 bases and J by 8 bases, with 16 bases between them. The germline V gene encodes CDR1 SNHLY and CDR2 FYNNEI.

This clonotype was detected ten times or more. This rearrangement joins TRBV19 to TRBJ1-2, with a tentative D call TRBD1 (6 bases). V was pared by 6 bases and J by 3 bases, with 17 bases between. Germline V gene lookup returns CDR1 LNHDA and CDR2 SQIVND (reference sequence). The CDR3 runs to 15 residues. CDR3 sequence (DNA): TGTGCCAGTAGATACACCCGGGACAACGACTATGGCTACACCTTC. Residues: CASRYTRDNDYGYTF.

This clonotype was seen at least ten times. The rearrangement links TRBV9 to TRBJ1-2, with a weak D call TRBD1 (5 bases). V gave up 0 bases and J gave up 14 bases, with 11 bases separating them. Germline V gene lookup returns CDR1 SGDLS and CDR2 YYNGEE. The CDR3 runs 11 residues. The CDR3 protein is CASSVGQSLTF. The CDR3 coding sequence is TGTGCCAGCAGCGTAGGACAGTCTCTTACCTTC.

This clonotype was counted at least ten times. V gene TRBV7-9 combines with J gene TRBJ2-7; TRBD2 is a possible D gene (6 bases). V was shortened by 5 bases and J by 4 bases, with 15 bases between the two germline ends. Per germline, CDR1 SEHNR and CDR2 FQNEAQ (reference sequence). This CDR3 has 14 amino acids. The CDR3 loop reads CASSPRNGGYEQYF. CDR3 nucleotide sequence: TGTGCCAGCAGCCCCAGGAATGGGGGGTACGAGCAGTACTTC. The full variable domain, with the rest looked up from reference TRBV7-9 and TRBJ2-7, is DTGVSQNPRHKITKRGQNVTFRCDPISEHNRLYWYRQTLGQGPEFLTYFQNEAQLEKSRLLSDRFSAERPKGSFSTLEIQRTEQGDSAMYLCASSPRNGGYEQYFGPGTRLTVT.

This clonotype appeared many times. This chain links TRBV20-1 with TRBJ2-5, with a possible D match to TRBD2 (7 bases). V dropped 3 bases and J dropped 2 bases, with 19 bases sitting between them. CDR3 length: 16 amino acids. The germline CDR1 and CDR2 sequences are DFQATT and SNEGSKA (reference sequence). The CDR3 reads CSASAGARGWQETQYF. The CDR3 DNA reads TGCAGTGCTAGTGCGGGGGCCAGGGGTTGGCAAGAGACCCAGTACTTC.

The CDR3 bases are TGTGCCAGCTTGAGTATCGACAATCAGCCCCAGCATTTT. Amino acids: CASLSIDNQPQHF. This chain connects TRBV7-9 to TRBJ1-5; D is unresolved. This CDR3 region has 13 residues. V shed 8 bases and J shed 3 bases, with 11 bases lying between them. Germline V gene data show CDR1 as SEHNR and CDR2 as FQNEAQ (reference sequence).

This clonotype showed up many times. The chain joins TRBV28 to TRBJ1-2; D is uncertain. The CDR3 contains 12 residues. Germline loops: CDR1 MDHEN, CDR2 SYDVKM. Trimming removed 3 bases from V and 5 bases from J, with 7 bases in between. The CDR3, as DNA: TGTGCCAGCAGTTTGGTGGATTATGGCTACACCTTC. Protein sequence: CASSLVDYGYTF.

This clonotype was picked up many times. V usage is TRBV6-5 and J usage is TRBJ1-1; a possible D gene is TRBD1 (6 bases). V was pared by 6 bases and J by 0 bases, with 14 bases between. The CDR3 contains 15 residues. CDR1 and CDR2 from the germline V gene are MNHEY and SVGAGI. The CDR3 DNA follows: TGTGCCAGCAGACAAAAGGGGGGGATGAACACTGAAGCTTTCTTT. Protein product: CASRQKGGMNTEAFF.

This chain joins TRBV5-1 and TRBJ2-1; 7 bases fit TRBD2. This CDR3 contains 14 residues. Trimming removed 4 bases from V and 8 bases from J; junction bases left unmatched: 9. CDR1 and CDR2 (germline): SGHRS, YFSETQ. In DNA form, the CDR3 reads TGCGCCAGCAGCCAGATAAGAGCGGGACATGAGCAGTTCTTC. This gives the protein CASSQIRAGHEQFF.

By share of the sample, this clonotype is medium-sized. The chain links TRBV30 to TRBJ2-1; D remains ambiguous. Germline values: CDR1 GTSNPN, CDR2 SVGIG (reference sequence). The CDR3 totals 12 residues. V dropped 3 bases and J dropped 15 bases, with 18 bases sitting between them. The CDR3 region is CAWSRLSPEPFF. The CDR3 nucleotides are TGTGCCTGGAGCCGACTTTCCCCCGAACCGTTCTTC.

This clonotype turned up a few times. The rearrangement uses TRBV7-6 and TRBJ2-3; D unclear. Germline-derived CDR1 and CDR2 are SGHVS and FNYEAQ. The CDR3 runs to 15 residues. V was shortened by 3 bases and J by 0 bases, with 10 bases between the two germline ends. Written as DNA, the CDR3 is TGTGCCAGCAGCTTGAGCAGACCAAGCACAGATACGCAGTATTTT. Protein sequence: CASSLSRPSTDTQYF.

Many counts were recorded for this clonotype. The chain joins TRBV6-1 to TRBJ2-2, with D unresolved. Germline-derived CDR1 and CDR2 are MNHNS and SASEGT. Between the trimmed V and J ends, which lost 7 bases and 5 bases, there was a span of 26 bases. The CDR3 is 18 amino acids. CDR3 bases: TGTGCCAGCAAGGCGGCGTATGAGCTAGTTTTGGGGACCGGGGAGCTGTTTTTT. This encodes CASKAAYELVLGTGELFF.

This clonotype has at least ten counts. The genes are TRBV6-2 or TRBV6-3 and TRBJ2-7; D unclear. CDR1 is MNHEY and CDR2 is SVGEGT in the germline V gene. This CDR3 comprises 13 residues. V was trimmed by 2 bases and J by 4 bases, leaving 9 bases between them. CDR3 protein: CASSYGNIYEQYF. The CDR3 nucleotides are TGTGCCAGCAGTTACGGGAACATTTACGAGCAGTACTTC.

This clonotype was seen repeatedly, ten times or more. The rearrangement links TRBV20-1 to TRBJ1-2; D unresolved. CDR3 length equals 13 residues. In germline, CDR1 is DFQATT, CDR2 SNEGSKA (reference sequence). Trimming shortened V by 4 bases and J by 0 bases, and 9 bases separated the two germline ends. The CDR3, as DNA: TGCAGTGCTACCACCTTGGCTAACTATGGCTACACCTTC. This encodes CSATTLANYGYTF.

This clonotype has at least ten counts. The CDR3 sequence: CSVGRPPDQETQYF. The CDR3 coding sequence is TGCAGCGTTGGACGCCCCCCGGACCAAGAGACCCAGTACTTC. J is TRBJ2-5 and V is TRBV29-1; D remains unclear. This CDR3 contains 14 residues. From germline, CDR1 is SQVTM and CDR2 ANQGSEA. Deletions cut 4 bases from V and 0 bases from J, with 12 bases between.